The rows below give T cell receptor beta chains drawn from one sample of a study of regulatory T cells in long-lasting Graves disease. TCRdb re-called the multiplex PCR reads through MiXCR, storing one row per CDR3 protein. The sample holds under 500,000 distinct CDR3 sequences; more than 20% are singletons and the top ten take about 7.8%. The sequencing used peripheral blood mononuclear cells (PBMCs), collected when the disease was refractory, from a patient treated with antithyroid drugs. The receptors were gathered from a female donor with Graves disease. Both conserved end residues are part of each CDR3. A D gene is named only where the DNA matches it firmly. Clone size is not always given. Where it is, it says once, few, many or a class for expanded clones.

j_gene	abundance	d_gene	v_gene	CDR3aa	CDR3nt
TRBJ1-2	many	NA	TRBV2	CARRTAGSYGYTF	TGTGCCCGGCGAACAGCAGGAAGCTATGGCTACACCTTC
TRBJ1-5	many	NA	TRBV7-9	CASSGEQGNQPQHF	TGTGCCAGCAGCGGTGAACAGGGCAATCAGCCCCAGCATTTT
TRBJ1-5	NA	TRBD1	TRBV9	CASSGGTGVNQPQHF	TGTGCCAGCAGCGGCGGAACAGGGGTCAATCAGCCCCAGCATTTT
TRBJ2-1	NA	NA	TRBV7-2	CASSLAGTAYNEQFF	TGTGCCAGCAGCTTAGCGGGCACGGCTTACAATGAGCAGTTCTTC
TRBJ1-5	few	TRBD1	TRBV12-5	CASAQTDRGRAQPQHF	TGTGCTAGTGCCCAGACGGACAGGGGACGCGCTCAGCCCCAGCATTTT
TRBJ2-7	NA	NA	TRBV20-1	CSASQEPYEQYF	TGCAGTGCTAGTCAGGAGCCGTACGAGCAGTACTTC
TRBJ2-7	few	NA	TRBV9	CASSPGTGSVRADF	TGTGCCAGCAGCCCCGGGACGGGCTCTGTCCGCGCGGACTTC
TRBJ2-3	NA	NA	TRBV5-4	CASSPEIGDTQYF	TGTGCCAGCAGCCCAGAGATAGGGGATACGCAGTATTTT
TRBJ2-1	NA	TRBD2	TRBV27	CASSRGVGQFF	TGTGCCAGTTCCCGGGGGGTTGGGCAGTTCTTC
TRBJ2-3	few	NA	TRBV24-1	CATSERRDTQYF	TGTGCCACCAGTGAACGGAGGGATACGCAGTATTTT
TRBJ2-7	few	NA	TRBV7-9	CASSFPLANEQYF	TGTGCCAGCAGCTTCCCCCTAGCTAACGAGCAGTACTTC
TRBJ2-7	many	TRBD2	TRBV5-1	CASSWTPLGLAGAYEQYF	TGCGCCAGCAGCTGGACCCCCCTGGGACTAGCGGGGGCCTACGAGCAGTACTTC
TRBJ2-7	NA	TRBD2	TRBV7-2	CASSLAGRDAYF	TGTGCCAGCAGCTTAGCCGGGAGGGATGCGTACTTC
TRBJ2-7	NA	NA	TRBV11-2	CASSLEGPPSYEQYF	TGTGCCAGCAGCTTAGAAGGGCCGCCGTCCTACGAGCAGTACTTC
TRBJ2-7	many	TRBD2	TRBV27	CASSWSAGPGYEQYF	TGTGCCAGCAGTTGGTCAGCGGGACCGGGCTACGAGCAGTACTTC
TRBJ1-5	NA	NA	TRBV18	CASSPPGGGGGNQPQHF	TGTGCCAGCTCACCACCTGGAGGGGGAGGGGGCAATCAGCCCCAGCATTTT
TRBJ2-7	NA	NA	TRBV27	CASSLFESSYEQYF	TGTGCCAGCAGTTTATTTGAGTCCTCCTACGAGCAGTACTTC